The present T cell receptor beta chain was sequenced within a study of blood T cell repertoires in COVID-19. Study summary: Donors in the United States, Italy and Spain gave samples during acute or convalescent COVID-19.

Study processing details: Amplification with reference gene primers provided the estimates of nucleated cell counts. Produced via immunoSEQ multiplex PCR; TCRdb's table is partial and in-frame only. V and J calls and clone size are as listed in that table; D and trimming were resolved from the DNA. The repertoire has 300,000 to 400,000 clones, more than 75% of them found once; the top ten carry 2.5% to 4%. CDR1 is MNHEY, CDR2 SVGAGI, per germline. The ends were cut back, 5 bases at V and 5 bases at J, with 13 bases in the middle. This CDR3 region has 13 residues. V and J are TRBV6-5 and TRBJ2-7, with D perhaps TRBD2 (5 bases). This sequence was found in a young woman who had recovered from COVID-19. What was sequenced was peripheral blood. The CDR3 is CASSRTERDEQYV. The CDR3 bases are TGTGCCAGCAGTAGGACTGAGAGGGACGAGCAGTACGTC.